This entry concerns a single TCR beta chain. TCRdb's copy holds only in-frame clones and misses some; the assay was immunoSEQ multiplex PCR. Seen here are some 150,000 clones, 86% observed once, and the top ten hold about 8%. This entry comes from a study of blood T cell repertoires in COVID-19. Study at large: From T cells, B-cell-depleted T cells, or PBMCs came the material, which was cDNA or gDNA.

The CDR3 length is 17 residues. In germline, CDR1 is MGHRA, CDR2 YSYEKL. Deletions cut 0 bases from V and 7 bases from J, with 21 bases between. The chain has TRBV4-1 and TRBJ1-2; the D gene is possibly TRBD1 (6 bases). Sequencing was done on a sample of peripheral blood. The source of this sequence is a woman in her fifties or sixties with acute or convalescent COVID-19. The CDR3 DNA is TGCGCCAGCAGCCAAGAAATGAGAAGGACAGTCGGCGGTGGCTACACCTTC. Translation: CASSQEMRRTVGGGYTF.